The next 27 T cell receptor beta chains were all read from a single sample in a study of CD8+CD57+ T cells in acquired aplastic anemia (dated by TCRdb to between 2018 and 2020). Patients chosen for sequencing had shown expansion of CD8+CD57+ cells by flow cytometry. Instrument on record: Illumina HiSeq 2000. Genomic DNA served as template for TCR beta VDJ combination and CDR3 sequence profiling. TCRdb ran its own pipeline on the public reads, namely fastp trimming at Q25 and MiXCR clone calling, and kept in-frame beta chains. Entries are consolidated by CDR3 protein sequence, retaining the most common genes and DNA. Within this sample are roughly 180,000 distinct CDR3 sequences, with around 63% of them counted one time only. In total, the top ten clones hold roughly 43% of the sample. Input material: sorted CD4+, CD8+, or CD8+CD57+ T cells (not recorded which) from PBMCs. Receptor source: a human donor with aplastic anemia.

This clonotype has more than one count but fewer than ten. V and J are TRBV30 and TRBJ2-2; 7 nucleotides line up with TRBD1. Germline CDR1 GTSNPN, CDR2 SVGIG (reference sequence). V lost 5 bases and J lost 8; bases outside the gene matches: 14. The CDR3 loop spans 15 amino acids. The CDR3: CAWWPPRTGRGELFF. The CDR3 DNA follows: TGTGCCTGGTGGCCCCCTCGGACAGGCAGGGGGGAGCTGTTTTTT.

On this clonotype: Germline and junction disagree at one end, which may indicate a read error. V gene TRBV7-3 combines with J gene TRBJ1-1, with 9 bases that match TRBD1. The CDR3 length is 16 residues. CDR1 and CDR2 (germline): SGHTA, FQGTGA. The CDR3, as DNA: TGTGCCAGCAGCTTAACGGGGACAGGGCTAGATACTGAAGCTTTATTT. Its protein product is CASSLTGTGLDTEALF. Based on the CDR3 plus reference TRBV7-3 and TRBJ1-1, the full variable domain is GAGVSQTPSNKVTEKGKYVELRCDPISGHTALYWYRQSLGQGPEFLIYFQGTGAADDSGLPNDRFFAVRPEGSVSTLKIQRTERGDSAVYLCASSLTGTGLDTEALFGQGTRLTVV.

The chain joins TRBV6-1 to TRBJ1-5; tentatively, D is TRBD1 (5 bases). This CDR3 region has 14 residues. Trimming removed 9 bases at V and 1 base at J, with 13 bases between. CDR1 is MNHNS and CDR2 is SASEGT in the germline V gene. The chain's CDR3 is CASGEGTSNQPQHF. The CDR3 region has the DNA TGTGCCAGTGGGGAGGGGACCAGCAATCAGCCCCAGCATTTT.

The rearrangement joins TRBV20-1 to TRBJ1-1, with TRBD1 identical over 9 bases. The CDR3 sequence is 14 residues long. The V and J ends lost 5 bases and 4 bases, in that order; junction bases with no gene match: 8. The germline V gene has CDR1 DFQATT and CDR2 SNEGSKA (reference sequence). The CDR3 region has the DNA TGCAGTGCTCGACGACAGGGGGGACCCACTGAAGCTTTCTTT. Protein: CSARRQGGPTEAFF.

The chain carries TRBV12-3 or TRBV12-4 and TRBJ1-1; D not resolved. V shed 2 bases and J shed 5 bases, with 9 bases lying between them. The CDR3 is 13 amino acids. CDR3 coding DNA: TGTGCCAGCAGTTTATGGGGAGGGACTGAAGCTTTCTTT. It yields the protein CASSLWGGTEAFF.

Of note for this clonotype: It is likely a read error, because the conserved phenylalanine at the end of the CDR3 is missing. This chain links TRBV19 with TRBJ2-7, with D perhaps assigned TRBD1 or TRBD2 (6 bases each). This CDR3 has 14 amino acids. Deletions cut 3 bases from V and 5 bases from J, with 14 bases between. Germline loops: CDR1 LNHDA, CDR2 SQIVND (reference sequence). CDR3 loop: CASSISGEADEQYI. Here the CDR3 DNA reads TGTGCCAGTAGTATTTCAGGGGAGGCGGACGAGCAGTACATC.

V gene TRBV19 combines with J gene TRBJ1-6, with TRBD1 matching over 7 bases. CDR3 size: 14 residues. V dropped 4 bases and J dropped 7; count of bases not matched to a gene: 4. Germline CDR1 is LNHDA and CDR2 is SQIVND (reference sequence). CDR3 protein: CASSTSTGNSPLHF. The CDR3 nucleotides read TGTGCCAGTAGTACTTCGACAGGGAATTCACCCCTCCACTTT.

The J gene is TRBJ1-6, the V gene TRBV7-8, with 8 positions matching TRBD1. The length of the CDR3 is 15 residues. V gave up 3 bases and J gave up 6 bases; unmatched junction bases: 4. Germline V gene lookup returns CDR1 SGHVS and CDR2 FQNEAQ. As DNA, the CDR3 is TGTGCCAGCAGCTTTTCAGGGGGCGGTAATTCACCCCTCCACTTT. It yields the protein CASSFSGGGNSPLHF.

On this clonotype itself: A much larger clone differs by one base, so this may be a read error. The chain joins TRBV6-1 to TRBJ2-2; possibly TRBD1 or TRBD2 for D (6 bases each). The CDR3 totals 16 residues. Germline V gene sequence: CDR1 MNHNS, CDR2 SASEGT. The CDR3 loop is CASSEVPGRGTGGLFF. CDR3 DNA: TGTGCCAGCAGTGAAGTTCCAGGCAGGGGTACCGGGGGGCTGTTTTTT.

The chain joins TRBV19 to TRBJ2-2; D remains ambiguous. The CDR3 length is 11 residues. Trimming removed 7 bases at V and 5 bases at J, with 5 bases between. Per germline, CDR1 LNHDA and CDR2 SQIVND (reference sequence). CDR3 bases: TGTGCCAGTACTGTGACCGGGGAGCTGTTTTTT. Residues: CASTVTGELFF.

The rearrangement uses TRBV9 and TRBJ2-2, with 8 bases that match TRBD1. V was clipped by 4 bases and J by 4 bases; unmatched bases: 9. Germline V CDR1 and CDR2: SGDLS, YYNGEE. The CDR3 runs to 16 residues. This chain's CDR3 is CASSRTQGAGTGELFF. CDR3 in DNA: TGTGCCAGCAGCCGTACTCAGGGGGCGGGCACCGGGGAGCTGTTTTTT.

On this clonotype: A much larger clone is a single base away; this may be a read error. The CDR3 here is CASSLAGGLGTGTQYF. DNA of the CDR3: TGTGCCAGCAGCCTAGCGGGGGGCCTCGGCACAGGTACGCAGTATTTT. V and J are TRBV5-4 and TRBJ2-3, with 11 positions matching TRBD2. The CDR3 contains 16 residues. Germline values: CDR1 SGHNT, CDR2 YYREEE (reference sequence).

This clonotype was found once. The rearrangement links TRBV7-2 to TRBJ2-2; D is unclear. The CDR3 consists of 14 residues. CDR1 SGHTA and CDR2 FQGNSA come from the germline V gene. Trimming removed 5 bases from V and 6 bases from J, with 13 bases in between. The CDR3 reads CASSDNSRSGELFF. The CDR3 DNA is TGTGCCAGCAGCGACAACTCTAGGTCCGGGGAGCTGTTTTTT.

The genes are TRBV10-3 and TRBJ1-4; TRBD1 matches 9 bases. The CDR3 is 18 residues long. Trimming at V came to 1 base and at J to 4 bases, leaving 10 bases not matched to a gene. Germline CDR1 is ENHRY and CDR2 is SYGVKD. The chain's CDR3 is CAISELGTGSQVNEKLFF. Written as DNA, the CDR3 is TGTGCCATCAGTGAGTTGGGGACAGGGAGCCAGGTTAATGAAAAACTGTTTTTT.

This chain connects TRBV4-2 to TRBJ2-3; D is ambiguous. Germline V gene sequence: CDR1 LGHNA, CDR2 YNFKEQ. This CDR3 comprises 17 residues. Trimming took off 0 bases at V and 1 base at J, with 14 bases between the two ends. The CDR3 DNA reads TGTGCCAGCAGCCAAGAATGGCGGTCGCTTGGCACAGATACGCAGTATTTT. Residues: CASSQEWRSLGTDTQYF.

The CDR3 region has the DNA TGTGCCAGCAGCTTAGGGGGCGGTTTTCCAGATACGCAGTATTTT. Translated, it gives CASSLGGGFPDTQYF. The chain has TRBV7-2 and TRBJ2-3; tentative D call: TRBD1 (5 bases). CDR3 length: 15 residues. Germline CDR1 is SGHTA and CDR2 is FQGNSA. The V gene lost 1 base and the J gene lost 4 bases, with 12 bases spanning the gap.

The sample holds one count of this clonotype. V usage is TRBV15 and J usage is TRBJ1-4; D is perhaps TRBD1 (6 bases). This CDR3 is 15 amino acids long. The V and J ends lost 0 bases and 5 bases respectively, with 10 bases between them. CDR1 is LNHNV and CDR2 is YYDKDF in the germline V gene (reference sequence). DNA of the CDR3: TGTGCCACCAGCAGAGATGGACAGCGGAATGAAAAACTGTTTTTT. This sequence encodes CATSRDGQRNEKLFF.

Points on this clonotype: An end of the junction does not agree with germline; a read error may underlie this. This chain connects TRBV7-3 to TRBJ2-1; 8 nucleotides line up with TRBD2. Germline values: CDR1 SGHTA, CDR2 FQGTGA. This CDR3 region has 14 residues. CDR3 sequence: CASSPAGGTGEPFF. The CDR3 region has the DNA TGTGCCAGCAGCCCCGCGGGGGGTACCGGGGAGCCGTTCTTC.

In its sample, this clonotype was seen once. The chain is built from TRBV20-1 and TRBJ1-1; perhaps TRBD1 as D (6 bases). Trimming removed 5 bases at V and 2 bases at J, with 9 bases between. Germline V lookup: CDR1 DFQATT, CDR2 SNEGSKA (reference sequence). The CDR3 loop spans 12 amino acids. The CDR3 here is CSAGGLNTEAFF. The CDR3, as DNA: TGCAGTGCTGGGGGCCTCAACACTGAAGCTTTCTTT.

The chain recombines TRBV7-2 with TRBJ2-7; 8 positions agree with TRBD2. This CDR3 contains 14 residues. J lost 4 bases, V lost 1 base, and 3 bases had no gene match. The germline V gene has CDR1 SGHTA and CDR2 FQGNSA. This chain's CDR3 is CASSLVPGGYEQYF. CDR3 DNA sequence: TGTGCCAGCAGCTTAGTACCGGGAGGGTACGAGCAGTACTTC. Supplemented by reference TRBV7-2 and TRBJ2-7, the full variable domain reads GAGVSQSPSNKVTEKGKDVELRCDPISGHTALYWYRQSLGQGLEFLIYFQGNSAPDKSGLPSDRFSAERTGGSVSTLTIQRTQQEDSAVYLCASSLVPGGYEQYFGPGTRLTVT.

This chain connects TRBV7-9 to TRBJ2-7; D is unresolved. Germline lookup yields CDR1 SEHNR and CDR2 FQNEAQ (reference sequence). The CDR3 is 12 amino acids. V was pared by 5 bases and J by 6 bases, with 11 bases between. The CDR3 here is CASSLRNLEQYF. The CDR3 nucleotides read TGTGCCAGCAGCCTACGGAACCTCGAGCAGTACTTC. The full variable domain, with the rest looked up from reference TRBV7-9 and TRBJ2-7, is DTGVSQNPRHKITKRGQNVTFRCDPISEHNRLYWYRQTLGQGPEFLTYFQNEAQLEKSRLLSDRFSAERPKGSFSTLEIQRTEQGDSAMYLCASSLRNLEQYFGPGTRLTVT.

This clonotype was seen many times. The chain combines TRBV7-9 with TRBJ2-7; D may be TRBD1 or TRBD2 (5 bases each). Germline V CDR1 and CDR2: SEHNR, FQNEAQ (reference sequence). V was trimmed by 1 base and J by 4 bases, leaving 11 bases between them. This CDR3 region has 14 residues. The CDR3 DNA is TGTGCCAGCAGCTTAGGGGGACCGCTGTACGAGCAGTACTTC. Residues: CASSLGGPLYEQYF.

On this clonotype: Because the CDR3 is missing its conserved closing phenylalanine or tryptophan, this is likely a read error. Because the CDR3's place on the DNA is in doubt, the DNA is left out and the CDR3 is given as listed by TCRdb. CDR3 loop: CASSLSPNTEAFL. V usage is TRBV6-5 and J usage is TRBJ1-1. The CDR3 spans 13 amino acids, including both terminal residues. CDR1 and CDR2 (germline): MNHEY, SVGAGI.

This clonotype was seen ten or more times. The rearrangement links TRBV9 to TRBJ1-6; TRBD1 is a possible D gene (5 bases). In germline, CDR1 is SGDLS, CDR2 YYNGEE. V lost 3 bases, J lost 4 bases, and 8 bases lay in between. The CDR3 has 14 amino acids. The CDR3, as DNA: TGTGCCAGCAGCGCGGGACGGTATAATTCACCCCTCCACTTT. Its translation: CASSAGRYNSPLHF.

This clonotype was found many times. The chain carries TRBV3-1 and TRBJ2-5; 11 bases align to TRBD2. The CDR3 is 14 amino acids. CDR1 is LGHDT, CDR2 YNNKEL, per germline (reference sequence). V lost 5 bases to trimming and J lost 3 bases; unmatched junction nucleotides: 2. CDR3 sequence reads: CASSTLAGEETQYF. DNA of the CDR3: TGTGCCAGCAGCACACTAGCGGGGGAAGAGACCCAGTACTTC.

Only one count was recorded for this clonotype. The conserved phenylalanine or tryptophan is not found at the CDR3 terminus, so this likely reflects a read error. No DNA is shown, since the ends of the CDR3 on it are uncertain; the CDR3 is the one TCRdb lists. The genes are TRBV12-3 or TRBV12-4 and TRBJ1-2. The CDR3 region is 10 residues in length, termini included. CDR3 in amino acids: CASSSRASTI.

This chain links TRBV19 with TRBJ1-2; a weak D match, TRBD1 (5 bases). The CDR3 spans 15 residues. V shed 1 base and J shed 5 bases, with 14 bases lying between them. Germline V gives CDR1 LNHDA, CDR2 SQIVND (reference sequence). The CDR3 DNA follows: TGTGCCAGTAGTATAGCTGGGACGGGAGGATATGGCTACACCTTC. As protein: CASSIAGTGGYGYTF.